This T cell receptor (beta chain) stems from a study of Graves' ophthalmopathy and Graves' hyperthyroidism. PBMCs were isolated from an approximately 10 ml sample of fresh peripheral blood. This CDR3 region has 13 residues. Per the germline V gene, CDR1 is DFQATT and CDR2 is SNEGSKA (reference sequence). The ends were cut back, 6 bases at V and 5 bases at J, with 16 bases in the middle. The authors amplified TCR beta CDR3 regions, and they did so from RNA transcripts for repertoire sequencing. First-round RT-PCR relied on HTBI primers, and a second-round multiplex PCR came next. TCRdb recomputed calls from the multiplex PCR reads with MiXCR, one row per CDR3 protein. The sample yields approximately 500,000 distinct CDR3 sequences, under 15% seen once.

The TCR was taken from a woman in her twenties or thirties with Graves' ophthalmopathy. The chain joins TRBV20-1 to TRBJ1-1, with D maybe TRBD1 (5 bases). Sequenced sample: blood. For the CDR3, the DNA is TGCAGTGCACTGGGGGAGGGAGGGACTGAAGCTTTCTTT. Translating gives CSALGEGGTEAFF.